Here is one T cell receptor (beta chain) with its context. The length of the CDR3 is 17 residues. V shed 5 bases and J 4 bases; nucleotides not matched to a gene: 10. Germline assignment: CDR1 MNHEY and CDR2 SMNVEV (reference sequence). The source of the sample is a study of long-term antiretroviral therapy in people with HIV. This was the immunoSEQ v3.0 assay at survey level. Sequencing used immunoSEQ multiplex PCR; TCRdb keeps in-frame clones, though not all of them. The table lists 15,000 to 20,000 clones, roughly 80% of them singletons. V gene TRBV27 combines with J gene TRBJ2-3; 12 bases line up with TRBD2. This TCR derives from a woman younger than 35 with HIV. Material: unsorted PBMCs, obtained 0.6 years after starting antiretroviral therapy. CDR3 sequence: CASSTRLAGVTPDTQYF. As DNA, the CDR3 is TGTGCCAGCAGTACCCGACTAGCGGGAGTAACGCCAGATACGCAGTATTTT.